These T cell receptor beta chains were read from a single sample in a study of blood T cell repertoires in COVID-19. TCRdb's copy holds only in-frame clones and misses some; the assay was immunoSEQ multiplex PCR. The data hold about 300,000 clones, with roughly 85% observed a single time. The sample consisted of PBMCs or T cells enriched from blood (not recorded which). These receptors came from a woman between 25 and 40 years old who had been exposed to COVID-19. Each CDR3 is given with its conserved first and last residue. D genes are given only for firm matches. For some rows the clone size is stated as once, few or many, or as a class when expanded; others skip it.

v_call: TRBV15
d_call: .
j_call: TRBJ1-5
clone_size: .
cdr3_aa: CATSMRLGTQHSNQPQHF
cdr3_nt: TGTGCCACCAGCATGCGGCTTGGCACGCAACATAGCAATCAGCCCCAGCATTTT

v_call: TRBV29-1
d_call: TRBD1
j_call: TRBJ2-3
clone_size: .
cdr3_aa: CSVVTGGADTQYF
cdr3_nt: TGCAGCGTTGTGACAGGGGGCGCAGATACGCAGTATTTT

v_call: TRBV19
d_call: .
j_call: TRBJ2-5
clone_size: .
cdr3_aa: CASSPNSGGIQETQYF
cdr3_nt: TGTGCCAGTAGCCCGAACTCAGGAGGTATCCAAGAGACCCAGTACTTC

v_call: TRBV7-3
d_call: TRBD2
j_call: TRBJ2-2
clone_size: .
cdr3_aa: CASSLTDGAGGRTGELFF
cdr3_nt: TGTGCCAGCAGCTTAACCGATGGGGCGGGAGGTCGGACCGGGGAGCTGTTTTTT

v_call: TRBV4-1
d_call: .
j_call: TRBJ1-2
clone_size: .
cdr3_aa: CASSHPLGSGDGYTF
cdr3_nt: TGCGCCAGCAGCCATCCCCTGGGTTCGGGGGACGGCTACACCTTC

v_call: TRBV7-2
d_call: .
j_call: TRBJ1-2
clone_size: .
cdr3_aa: CASSSTPGGGYTF
cdr3_nt: TGTGCCAGCAGCTCCACTCCGGGGGGTGGCTACACCTTC

v_call: TRBV24-1
d_call: TRBD1
j_call: TRBJ1-2
clone_size: few
cdr3_aa: CATSDQTGFYGYTF
cdr3_nt: TGTGCCACCAGTGACCAGACAGGGTTCTATGGCTACACCTTC

v_call: TRBV6-1
d_call: TRBD1
j_call: TRBJ1-3
clone_size: .
cdr3_aa: CASSEERQGHNTIYF
cdr3_nt: TGTGCCAGCAGTGAAGAGAGACAGGGCCATAACACCATATATTTT

v_call: TRBV2
d_call: .
j_call: TRBJ1-2
clone_size: once
cdr3_aa: CASSEQIYGYTF
cdr3_nt: TGTGCCAGCAGTGAACAAATCTATGGCTACACCTTC

v_call: TRBV27
d_call: TRBD1
j_call: TRBJ1-6
clone_size: .
cdr3_aa: CASSINPGQGATPLHF
cdr3_nt: TGTGCCAGCAGTATCAACCCTGGACAGGGGGCGACACCCCTCCACTTT

v_call: TRBV12-5
d_call: .
j_call: TRBJ1-1
clone_size: few
cdr3_aa: CASGLSSGDTEAFF
cdr3_nt: TGTGCTAGTGGTTTAAGTTCGGGGGACACTGAAGCTTTCTTT

v_call: TRBV29-1
d_call: .
j_call: TRBJ1-1
clone_size: .
cdr3_aa: CSVYRHRDGEAFF
cdr3_nt: TGCAGCGTCTATAGGCACAGGGATGGAGAAGCTTTCTTT

v_call: TRBV19
d_call: .
j_call: TRBJ1-4
clone_size: .
cdr3_aa: CASSPRANEKLFF
cdr3_nt: TGTGCCAGTAGCCCGAGGGCGAATGAAAAACTGTTTTTT

v_call: TRBV7-9
d_call: .
j_call: TRBJ1-2
clone_size: .
cdr3_aa: CASSFVGREYGYTF
cdr3_nt: TGTGCCAGCAGCTTCGTGGGGAGGGAGTATGGCTACACCTTC

v_call: TRBV30
d_call: .
j_call: TRBJ1-2
clone_size: few
cdr3_aa: CAWSQGTGHAANYGYTF
cdr3_nt: TGTGCCTGGAGTCAGGGCACAGGGCACGCCGCTAACTATGGCTACACCTTC

v_call: TRBV28
d_call: TRBD1
j_call: TRBJ1-2
clone_size: few
cdr3_aa: CASNRGQGTHGYTF
cdr3_nt: TGTGCCAGCAATAGAGGACAGGGGACTCATGGCTACACCTTC

v_call: TRBV7-2
d_call: .
j_call: TRBJ1-5
clone_size: .
cdr3_aa: CASSHRQVPRNQPQHF
cdr3_nt: TGTGCCAGCAGCCACCGTCAAGTGCCGCGGAATCAGCCCCAGCATTTT

v_call: TRBV5-1
d_call: .
j_call: TRBJ2-2
clone_size: few
cdr3_aa: CASSLVQGANTGELFF
cdr3_nt: TGCGCCAGCAGCTTGGTCCAGGGTGCGAACACCGGGGAGCTGTTTTTT

v_call: TRBV3-1/TRBV3-2
d_call: TRBD2
j_call: TRBJ2-2
clone_size: .
cdr3_aa: CASSQVGVGKREGPNTGELFF
cdr3_nt: TGTGCCAGCAGCCAAGTAGGAGTCGGTAAGCGGGAGGGACCGAACACCGGGGAGCTGTTTTTT

v_call: TRBV28
d_call: TRBD2
j_call: TRBJ2-7
clone_size: .
cdr3_aa: CASTPGRAGAYEQYF
cdr3_nt: TGTGCCAGCACCCCAGGAAGGGCGGGAGCCTACGAGCAGTACTTC

v_call: TRBV27
d_call: .
j_call: TRBJ2-5
clone_size: .
cdr3_aa: CASSSVNQETQYF
cdr3_nt: TGTGCCAGCAGTTCAGTAAACCAAGAGACCCAGTACTTC

v_call: TRBV30
d_call: TRBD1
j_call: TRBJ2-4
clone_size: .
cdr3_aa: CAWTPRGPLKNIQYF
cdr3_nt: TGTGCCTGGACCCCCAGGGGGCCGCTTAAAAACATTCAGTACTTC

v_call: TRBV6-5
d_call: TRBD2
j_call: TRBJ2-3
clone_size: .
cdr3_aa: CASTVGGASRDTQYF
cdr3_nt: TGTGCCAGCACGGTCGGGGGGGCGTCTCGAGATACGCAGTATTTT

v_call: TRBV7-9
d_call: TRBD1
j_call: TRBJ1-3
clone_size: .
cdr3_aa: CASSLTLTGLGNTIYF
cdr3_nt: TGTGCCAGCAGCTTGACACTGACAGGGCTTGGAAACACCATATATTTT

v_call: TRBV5-5
d_call: TRBD2
j_call: TRBJ2-1
clone_size: .
cdr3_aa: CASSPLAGPAYNEQFF
cdr3_nt: TGTGCCAGCAGCCCACTAGCGGGCCCAGCCTACAATGAGCAGTTCTTC

v_call: TRBV13
d_call: .
j_call: TRBJ1-5
clone_size: .
cdr3_aa: CASASAGEGRNQPQHF
cdr3_nt: TGTGCCAGCGCTTCAGCGGGGGAAGGGCGCAATCAGCCCCAGCATTTT

v_call: TRBV19
d_call: TRBD1
j_call: TRBJ2-7
clone_size: .
cdr3_aa: CASQTGQGMGEQYF
cdr3_nt: TGTGCCAGTCAGACGGGACAGGGAATGGGGGAGCAGTACTTC

v_call: TRBV10-1
d_call: .
j_call: TRBJ2-7
clone_size: .
cdr3_aa: CASSESESSYEQYF
cdr3_nt: TGCGCCAGCAGTGAGTCTGAGAGCTCCTACGAGCAGTACTTC

v_call: TRBV6-5
d_call: .
j_call: TRBJ2-5
clone_size: once
cdr3_aa: CASRQGKETQYF
cdr3_nt: TGTGCCAGCAGACAGGGAAAGGAGACCCAGTACTTC

v_call: TRBV4-3
d_call: .
j_call: TRBJ1-6
clone_size: .
cdr3_aa: CASSLSWQDNSPLHF
cdr3_nt: TGCGCCAGCAGCCTAAGTTGGCAGGATAATTCACCCCTCCACTTT

v_call: TRBV28
d_call: .
j_call: TRBJ1-1
clone_size: .
cdr3_aa: CASREVNTEAFF
cdr3_nt: TGTGCCAGTAGGGAGGTGAACACTGAAGCTTTCTTT

v_call: TRBV25-1
d_call: .
j_call: TRBJ2-3
clone_size: .
cdr3_aa: CASSNLESHTDTQYF
cdr3_nt: TGTGCCAGCAGTAATTTAGAGTCCCACACAGATACGCAGTATTTT

v_call: TRBV28
d_call: TRBD1
j_call: TRBJ1-2
clone_size: .
cdr3_aa: CASSLQGAPNYGYTF
cdr3_nt: TGTGCCAGCAGTTTACAGGGGGCTCCGAACTATGGCTACACCTTC

v_call: TRBV25-1
d_call: .
j_call: TRBJ1-4
clone_size: .
cdr3_aa: CASSEWRDPTNEKLFF
cdr3_nt: TGTGCCAGCAGTGAATGGAGGGACCCAACTAATGAAAAACTGTTTTTT

v_call: TRBV19
d_call: .
j_call: TRBJ1-2
clone_size: .
cdr3_aa: CASTRGTNYGYTF
cdr3_nt: TGTGCCAGTACGAGGGGGACAAACTATGGCTACACCTTC

v_call: TRBV7-9
d_call: TRBD1
j_call: TRBJ1-4
clone_size: .
cdr3_aa: CASSSDRGGEKLFF
cdr3_nt: TGTGCCAGCAGCTCCGACAGGGGAGGCGAAAAACTGTTTTTT

v_call: TRBV5-1
d_call: TRBD1
j_call: TRBJ1-2
clone_size: .
cdr3_aa: CASSARDRNRGFYGYTF
cdr3_nt: TGCGCCAGCAGCGCGAGGGACCGTAACAGGGGGTTCTATGGCTACACCTTC

v_call: TRBV12-3/TRBV12-4
d_call: .
j_call: TRBJ2-1
clone_size: .
cdr3_aa: CASSSDSRGEQFF
cdr3_nt: TGTGCCAGCAGTTCCGACTCCCGGGGTGAGCAGTTCTTC

v_call: TRBV4-1
d_call: .
j_call: TRBJ1-6
clone_size: .
cdr3_aa: CASSQLGQFYNSPLHF
cdr3_nt: TGCGCCAGCAGCCAATTAGGACAGTTCTATAATTCACCCCTCCACTTT

v_call: TRBV5-1
d_call: TRBD2
j_call: TRBJ2-5
clone_size: .
cdr3_aa: CASSQETGLAGPQETQYF
cdr3_nt: TGCGCCAGCAGCCAAGAGACTGGACTAGCGGGACCCCAAGAGACCCAGTACTTC

v_call: TRBV11-3
d_call: TRBD1
j_call: TRBJ1-4
clone_size: .
cdr3_aa: CASTGTGAYRDEKLFF
cdr3_nt: TGTGCCAGCACCGGGACAGGAGCGTATAGAGATGAAAAACTGTTTTTT